A selection of T cell receptor beta chains follows, all from one sample in a study of T cell repertoires in cytomegalovirus infection. Their target antigens are unknown. TCRdb re-derived calls from the reads in MiXCR, one entry per CDR3 protein. The sample includes around 120,000 distinct CDR3 sequences, 42% seen only once; the top ten take roughly 70%. Specimen: CD8+ T cells from cultured PBMCs, collected from culture after CMV antigen stimulation. The source of these receptors is a human donor in good health (CMV status not recorded). Some clones in this sample may be carry-over from other donors' samples. CDR3s include the opening cysteine and the closing phenylalanine or tryptophan. The order of the fields is clone size, D gene, V gene, J gene, CDR3 protein, CDR3 DNA. The D gene is left open where the match is weak. A clone size is listed for some rows: how often the clone was seen (once, few, many), or a class if it is expanded.

few	TRBD2	TRBV5-1	TRBJ2-3	CASSLEAGGREDTQYF	TGCGCCAGCAGCTTGGAAGCGGGGGGCCGTGAAGATACGCAGTATTTT
NA	NA	TRBV5-6	TRBJ2-2	CASDQPRGFGTGELFF	TGTGCCAGCGACCAGCCCCGGGGGTTTGGCACCGGGGAGCTGTTTTTT
NA	NA	TRBV19	TRBJ2-1	CASSLTSGNEQFF	TGTGCCAGTAGTCTGACTAGTGGGAATGAGCAGTTCTTC
few	NA	TRBV20-1	TRBJ2-5	CSARAGWGAGAGETQYF	TGCAGTGCTAGAGCGGGATGGGGGGCGGGGGCCGGGGAGACCCAGTACTTC
NA	TRBD2	TRBV19	TRBJ2-2	CASSTWEGTNTGELFF	TGTGCCAGTAGTACCTGGGAGGGGACTAACACCGGGGAGCTGTTTTTT
many	NA	TRBV7-8	TRBJ2-7	CAIEGQGPMDEQYF	TGTGCCATCGAGGGGCAGGGGCCGATGGACGAGCAGTACTTC
few	TRBD2	TRBV7-9	TRBJ2-5	CASSWTSGEETQYF	TGTGCCAGCAGCTGGACTAGCGGGGAAGAGACCCAGTACTTC
NA	TRBD1	TRBV27	TRBJ1-2	CASSVNLLGTADGYTF	TGTGCCAGCAGTGTAAACCTTTTGGGGACAGCAGATGGCTACACCTTC
NA	NA	TRBV4-1	TRBJ2-7	CASSQVRGLGEQYF	TGTGCCAGCAGCCAAGTACGGGGGCTCGGCGAGCAGTACTTC
NA	TRBD1	TRBV2	TRBJ2-7	CASSERTGGIYEQYF	TGTGCCAGCAGTGAGAGGACAGGGGGCATCTACGAGCAGTACTTC
few	NA	TRBV2	TRBJ2-5	CASSERGGGETQYF	TGTGCCAGCAGTGAAAGAGGAGGGGGGGAGACCCAGTACTTC
NA	TRBD2	TRBV3-1	TRBJ2-3	CASSFPTSGGTDTQYF	TGTGCCAGCAGCTTTCCGACTAGCGGGGGCACAGATACGCAGTATTTT
many	NA	TRBV10-3	TRBJ1-1	CAINAGNTEAFF	TGTGCCATCAACGCAGGGAACACTGAAGCTTTCTTT
NA	NA	TRBV30	TRBJ2-3	CAWSVLGTDTQYF	TGTGCCTGGAGTGTACTCGGAACAGATACGCAGTATTTT
NA	NA	TRBV24-1	TRBJ2-1	CATSAHSGWVADEQFF	TGTGCCACCAGTGCCCATAGTGGGTGGGTCGCGGATGAGCAGTTCTTC
NA	NA	TRBV7-2	TRBJ2-1	CASSFHSSYNEQFF	TGTGCCAGCAGCTTTCATTCGTCCTACAATGAGCAGTTCTTC
NA	NA	TRBV7-6	TRBJ2-7	CASSKYRDLAYEQYF	TGTGCCAGCAGCAAATACAGGGATTTGGCCTACGAGCAGTACTTC
NA	NA	TRBV7-2	TRBJ2-1	CASSLARNANEQFF	TGTGCCAGCAGCTTAGCCCGAAACGCGAATGAGCAGTTCTTC
few	NA	TRBV7-2	TRBJ2-3	CASSSGALSTDTQYF	TGTGCCAGCAGCTCGGGGGCCCTCAGCACAGATACGCAGTATTTT
many	TRBD1	TRBV7-9	TRBJ1-1	CASSPGQGWGNTEAFF	TGTGCCAGCAGCCCAGGACAGGGCTGGGGGAACACTGAAGCTTTCTTT
few	NA	TRBV7-9	TRBJ2-7	CATAGATYEQYF	TGTGCCACGGCGGGTGCCACCTACGAGCAGTACTTC
many	TRBD1	TRBV7-2	TRBJ1-6	CASSLDISGGAVPLHF	TGTGCCAGCAGCTTAGACATTTCAGGGGGCGCGGTCCCCCTCCACTTT
NA	NA	TRBV7-8	TRBJ1-1	CASSEWDGNTEAFF	TGTGCCAGCAGCGAATGGGACGGTAACACTGAAGCTTTCTTT
NA	TRBD1	TRBV7-9	TRBJ1-1	CASSEDRDNTEAFF	TGTGCCAGCAGCGAGGACAGGGACAACACTGAAGCTTTCTTT
NA	TRBD1	TRBV27	TRBJ1-5	CASRGPATGDRNQPQHF	TGTGCCAGCAGGGGCCCCGCAACAGGGGATCGCAATCAGCCCCAGCATTTT
NA	NA	TRBV28	TRBJ1-3	CASSLYRGISGNTIYF	TGTGCCAGCAGTTTATATCGGGGAATCTCTGGAAACACCATATATTTT
NA	NA	TRBV6-5	TRBJ2-7	CASSGDGEYAQYF	TGTGCCAGCAGTGGAGACGGGGAGTACGCGCAGTACTTC
many	NA	TRBV6-5	TRBJ2-1	CASRKLEISYNEQFF	TGTGCCAGCAGGAAACTTGAAATCTCCTACAATGAGCAGTTCTTC
NA	NA	TRBV7-9	TRBJ2-7	CASSAPLVVGYEQYF	TGTGCCAGCAGCGCACCCTTGGTGGTTGGCTACGAGCAGTACTTC
many	TRBD1	TRBV27	TRBJ2-2	CASSLGTGVTGELFF	TGTGCCAGCAGTTTGGGGACAGGGGTAACCGGGGAGCTGTTTTTT
NA	NA	TRBV12-3/TRBV12-4	TRBJ1-3	CASSPGLAEPGNTIYF	TGTGCCAGCAGTCCGGGACTCGCTGAGCCTGGAAACACCATATATTTT
many	TRBD2	TRBV27	TRBJ2-3	CASSFLAGVDDTQYF	TGTGCCAGCAGTTTTTTAGCGGGGGTAGATGATACGCAGTATTTT
NA	NA	TRBV12-3/TRBV12-4	TRBJ2-2	CASSSGTPNTGELFF	TGTGCCAGCAGCTCCGGGACACCGAACACCGGGGAGCTGTTTTTT
many	NA	TRBV7-2	TRBJ2-5	CASSPLTGQETQYF	TGTGCCAGCAGCCCCTTGACAGGACAAGAGACCCAGTACTTC
few	TRBD1	TRBV7-6	TRBJ1-1	CASSLGLDRGDNTEAFF	TGTGCCAGCAGCTTAGGACTGGACAGGGGGGATAACACTGAAGCTTTCTTT
NA	NA	TRBV4-1	TRBJ1-1	CASSLDSGGTEAFF	TGCGCCAGCAGCCTAGACTCGGGGGGCACTGAAGCTTTCTTT
many	TRBD2	TRBV7-3	TRBJ2-1	CASSLGLAGNNEQFF	TGTGCCAGCAGCCTCGGACTAGCGGGCAACAATGAGCAGTTCTTC
NA	TRBD1	TRBV7-8	TRBJ1-5	CASSRGTGFYQPQHF	TGTGCCAGCAGCCGTGGGACAGGGTTTTATCAGCCCCAGCATTTT
few	TRBD2	TRBV11-2	TRBJ2-2	CASSSTSAANTGELFF	TGTGCCAGCAGCTCTACTAGCGCCGCGAACACCGGGGAGCTGTTTTTT
NA	NA	TRBV12-3/TRBV12-4	TRBJ1-5	CASTATGSNQPQHF	TGTGCCAGCACCGCGACAGGTTCAAATCAGCCCCAGCATTTT
few	NA	TRBV10-3	TRBJ2-2	CAITQGAGELFF	TGTGCCATCACCCAAGGCGCCGGGGAGCTGTTTTTT
NA	NA	TRBV5-6	TRBJ2-1	CASSQKSTGYNEQFF	TGTGCCAGCAGCCAAAAATCTACAGGCTACAATGAGCAGTTCTTC
NA	NA	TRBV12-3/TRBV12-4	TRBJ1-1	CASSTTVLNTEAFF	TGTGCCAGCAGCACAACTGTTCTGAACACTGAAGCTTTCTTT
many	NA	TRBV27	TRBJ2-3	CASSLSGADTDTQYF	TGTGCCAGCAGTTTATCTGGAGCGGACACAGATACGCAGTATTTT
NA	NA	TRBV9	TRBJ2-7	CASSPEGSNYEQYF	TGTGCCAGCAGCCCGGAGGGCTCAAACTACGAGCAGTACTTC
many	TRBD1	TRBV12-3/TRBV12-4	TRBJ1-4	CASSDRGNEKLFF	TGTGCCAGCAGCGACAGGGGGAATGAAAAACTGTTTTTT
NA	TRBD1	TRBV7-9	TRBJ2-2	CASSASGTGDTGELFF	TGTGCCAGCAGCGCCTCCGGGACAGGCGACACCGGGGAGCTGTTTTTT
NA	NA	TRBV4-1	TRBJ1-1	CASSQEESGTEAFF	TGCGCCAGCAGCCAAGAGGAATCGGGCACTGAAGCTTTCTTT
NA	TRBD1	TRBV28	TRBJ2-3	CASSPTGGDTQYF	TGTGCCAGCAGTCCAACAGGGGGAGATACGCAGTATTTT
NA	TRBD1	TRBV7-3	TRBJ2-7	CASSGLGQGAYEQYF	TGTGCCAGCAGCGGTTTGGGACAGGGAGCCTACGAGCAGTACTTC
NA	NA	TRBV27	TRBJ2-3	CASSSRGRPGGADTQYF	TGTGCCAGCAGTTCCCGGGGGCGCCCCGGAGGGGCAGATACGCAGTATTTT
NA	TRBD2	TRBV11-2	TRBJ2-7	CASSSGLAGPYEQYF	TGTGCCAGCAGCTCGGGACTAGCGGGTCCCTACGAGCAGTACTTC
few	TRBD2	TRBV6-1	TRBJ2-2	CASSLGTSGANTGELFF	TGTGCCAGCAGTCTCGGGACTAGCGGGGCCAACACCGGGGAGCTGTTTTTT
many	NA	TRBV11-2	TRBJ2-2	CASSSLTEYTGELFF	TGTGCCAGCAGTTCCTTGACAGAGTACACCGGGGAGCTGTTTTTT
NA	TRBD1	TRBV6-1	TRBJ1-6	CASSEPLTGDFYNSPLHF	TGTGCCAGCAGTGAACCCTTAACAGGGGACTTCTATAATTCACCCCTCCACTTT
NA	TRBD2	TRBV7-6	TRBJ2-2	CASSLAPSGGATGELFF	TGTGCCAGCAGCTTAGCCCCTAGCGGGGGGGCAACCGGGGAGCTGTTTTTT
NA	NA	TRBV7-9	TRBJ1-1	CASSTPTEAFF	TGTGCCAGCAGCACCCCAACGGAAGCTTTCTTT